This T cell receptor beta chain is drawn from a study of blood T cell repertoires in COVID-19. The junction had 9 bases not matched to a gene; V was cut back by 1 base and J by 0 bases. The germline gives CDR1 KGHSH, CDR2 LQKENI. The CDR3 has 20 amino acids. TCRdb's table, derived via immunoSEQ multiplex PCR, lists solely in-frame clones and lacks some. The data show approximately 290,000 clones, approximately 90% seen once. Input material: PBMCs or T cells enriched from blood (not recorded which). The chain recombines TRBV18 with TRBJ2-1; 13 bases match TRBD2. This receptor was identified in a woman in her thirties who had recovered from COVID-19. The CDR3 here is CASSPLGTSGMRGSYNEQFF. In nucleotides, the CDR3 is TGTGCCAGCTCACCACTAGGGACTAGCGGGATGCGTGGCTCCTACAATGAGCAGTTCTTC. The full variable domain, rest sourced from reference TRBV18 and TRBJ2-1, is NAGVMQNPRHLVRRRGQEARLRCSPMKGHSHVYWYRQLPEEGLKFMVYLQKENIIDESGMPKERFSAEFPKEGPSILRIQQVVRGDSAAYFCASSPLGTSGMRGSYNEQFFGPGTRLTVL.